The 25 T cell receptor beta chains below all came from one sample that was sequenced in a study of shared clonotypes between healthy human individuals. CD8 cells regarded as naive lacked CD45RO, were positively chosen for CCR7, and omitted terminally differentiated effector memory CD45RA+ cells. Repertoires were generated with immunoSEQ multiplex PCR, while TCRdb's copy carries only in-frame clones and drops some. Among over 2 million clones, about 95% were seen once, and the ten largest hold 0.85% to 1.2%. Sequencing was carried out using naive CD8+ T cells sorted from blood. The receptors derive from a man aged 18 to 30 in good health.

The rearrangement links TRBV7-8 to TRBJ2-1, with TRBD2 matching 14 bases. V was clipped by 5 bases and J by 8 bases; unmatched bases: 14. This CDR3 has 18 residues. Germline V gene data show CDR1 as SGHVS and CDR2 as FQNEAQ. The CDR3 loop is CASSPPDRGTSGGHEQFF. The CDR3 DNA follows: TGTGCCAGCAGCCCCCCGGACCGGGGGACTAGCGGGGGTCATGAGCAGTTCTTC.

This sequence joins TRBV5-1 and TRBJ1-1; D gene unclear. V was pared by 0 bases and J by 4 bases, with 7 bases between. The CDR3 loop spans 13 amino acids. The germline CDR1 and CDR2 sequences are SGHRS and YFSETQ. DNA of the CDR3: TGCGCCAGCAGCTTGGAGTATACCACTGAAGCTTTCTTT. Protein: CASSLEYTTEAFF.

The chain recombines TRBV21-1 with TRBJ2-7; the table calls TRBD1, which could not be checked here. TRBV21-1 is assigned pseudogene status. There are 15 residues in the CDR3. The CDR3 DNA sequence: TGTGCCAGCAGCGGAAGGGACAGGGTAAACTACGAGCAGTACTTC. It specifies CASSGRDRVNYEQYF.

This sequence joins TRBV9 and TRBJ2-2, with D possibly being TRBD1 or TRBD2 (5 bases each). This CDR3 comprises 17 residues. Germline V gene data show CDR1 as SGDLS and CDR2 as YYNGEE. The germline V and J ends were trimmed by 3 bases and 5 bases, with 20 bases remaining between them. CDR3 sequence: CASSAHLEGYYTGELFF. The DNA of the CDR3 is TGTGCCAGCAGCGCGCACCTAGAGGGGTATTATACCGGGGAGCTGTTTTTT.

The sample holds one count of this clone. This chain links TRBV18 with TRBJ2-7, with 10 bases lining up with TRBD1. CDR3 size: 16 residues. Trimming took 3 bases from V and 0 from J; bases not matched to a gene: 5. Per germline, CDR1 KGHSH and CDR2 LQKENI. CDR3 in DNA: TGTGCCAGCTCACCCATGGGACAGGGGAGCTCCTACGAGCAGTACTTC. Protein: CASSPMGQGSSYEQYF.

Concerning this clone: In the same sample, other DNA sequences code for this CDR3. The chain employs TRBV11-2 and TRBJ2-7; no definite D call. With 2 bases removed from V and 3 bases from J, the gap between germline ends came to 8 bases. Germline V CDR1 and CDR2: SGHAT, FQNNGV. CDR3 length: 13 residues. The CDR3 DNA sequence: TGTGCCAGCAGCTTACGCGGAGTCTACGAGCAGTACTTC. As protein: CASSLRGVYEQYF. Together with reference TRBV11-2 and TRBJ2-7, the CDR3 gives the full variable domain: EAGVAQSPRYKIIEKRQSVAFWCNPISGHATLYWYQQILGQGPKLLIQFQNNGVVDDSQLPKDRFSAERLKGVDSTLKIQPAKLEDSAVYLCASSLRGVYEQYFGPGTRLTVT.

This sequence joins TRBV4-1 and TRBJ1-3, with D unclear. Germline-derived CDR1 and CDR2 are MGHRA and YSYEKL. The CDR3 spans 15 residues. V dropped 3 bases and J dropped 10 bases, with 19 bases sitting between them. CDR3 bases: TGCGCCAGCAGCCAGGACCAAGGGCGGAGGAATACCATATATTTT. Translation: CASSQDQGRRNTIYF.

This rearrangement joins TRBV6-6 to TRBJ2-1, with 7 positions matching TRBD2. The CDR3 is 14 amino acids. The V gene's germline CDR1 is MNHNY and CDR2 SVGAGI (reference sequence). V was clipped by 6 bases and J by 4 bases; unmatched bases: 6. CDR3 in DNA: TGTGCCAGCAGCACGGGGGGATCTTACAATGAGCAGTTCTTC. It yields the protein CASSTGGSYNEQFF.

V gene TRBV13 combines with J gene TRBJ2-2; 13 nucleotides align to TRBD2. The CDR3 runs 18 residues. V lost 1 base, J lost 6 bases, and 8 bases stayed unmatched. Germline V gene sequence: CDR1 PRHDT, CDR2 FYEKMQ (reference sequence). The CDR3 region is CASSLVPGLAGVAGELFF. DNA of the CDR3: TGTGCCAGCAGCTTAGTCCCAGGACTAGCGGGAGTTGCCGGGGAGCTGTTTTTT.

This clone appeared a single time. This chain links TRBV7-3 with TRBJ2-3, with D possibly matching TRBD2 (6 bases). The CDR3 is 13 amino acids. Germline lookup yields CDR1 SGHTA and CDR2 FQGTGA. The V end lost 5 bases, the J end lost 5 bases, and 11 bases lay between the germline ends. The CDR3 sequence: CASSNAAGDTQYF. CDR3 in DNA: TGTGCCAGCAGCAATGCAGCGGGAGATACGCAGTATTTT.

This chain uses TRBV6-5 with TRBJ2-5; 8 nucleotides agree with TRBD1. Per germline, CDR1 MNHEY and CDR2 SVGAGI. This CDR3 region has 14 residues. The ends lost 6 bases at V and 5 bases at J; junction bases unmatched: 8. The CDR3 sequence is CASSLTGEMETQYF. Written as DNA, the CDR3 is TGTGCCAGCAGCCTGACAGGGGAGATGGAGACCCAGTACTTC.

This rearrangement joins TRBV13 to TRBJ2-3, with no clear D. In germline, CDR1 is PRHDT, CDR2 FYEKMQ (reference sequence). The germline V and J ends were trimmed by 0 bases and 2 bases, with 15 bases remaining between them. The CDR3 is 17 amino acids. This CDR3 reads CASSLGAGRVNTDTQYF. The CDR3 coding sequence is TGTGCCAGCAGCTTAGGGGCCGGAAGGGTAAACACAGATACGCAGTATTTT.

DNA for the CDR3: TGTGCCAGCAGCCTCTTTGGGGGTTCCTACAATGAGCAGTTCTTC. Its protein product is CASSLFGGSYNEQFF. V is TRBV7-8 and J is TRBJ2-1; tentatively, D is TRBD1 or TRBD2 (5 bases each). The CDR3 length is 15 residues. Germline V lookup: CDR1 SGHVS, CDR2 FQNEAQ. Trimming pared 5 bases from V and 1 base from J, leaving 12 bases between. Based on the CDR3 plus reference TRBV7-8 and TRBJ2-1, the full variable domain is GAGVSQSPRYKVAKRGQDVALRCDPISGHVSLFWYQQALGQGPEFLTYFQNEAQLDKSGLPSDRFFAERPEGSVSTLKIQRTQQEDSAVYLCASSLFGGSYNEQFFGPGTRLTVL.

The rearrangement joins TRBV7-6 to TRBJ2-7; no reliable D call. In germline, CDR1 is SGHVS, CDR2 FNYEAQ. This CDR3 has 13 amino acids. With 5 bases removed from V and 3 bases from J, the gap between germline ends came to 11 bases. The CDR3: CASSPNANYEQYF. In DNA form, the CDR3 reads TGTGCCAGCAGCCCGAACGCGAACTACGAGCAGTACTTC.

The CDR3 loop reads CAWSGNNNEQFF. The CDR3 coding sequence is TGTGCCTGGAGTGGGAATAACAATGAGCAGTTCTTC. The V gene is TRBV30, the J gene TRBJ2-1; no reliable D call. V lost 1 base, J lost 5 bases, and 6 bases lay in between. There are 12 residues in the CDR3. Germline CDR1 GTSNPN, CDR2 SVGIG (reference sequence).

This chain joins TRBV6-6 and TRBJ1-1; no clear D gene. CDR1 and CDR2 from the germline V gene are MNHNY and SVGAGI (reference sequence). CDR3 length: 12 residues. Trimming removed 4 bases at V and 3 bases at J, with 6 bases between. The CDR3 here is CASSLGDTEAFF. The CDR3 coding sequence is TGTGCCAGCAGTTTAGGAGACACTGAAGCTTTCTTT.

The V call is TRBV13, the J call TRBJ2-3, with no clear D. The germline CDR1 and CDR2 sequences are PRHDT and FYEKMQ (reference sequence). Trimming took 5 bases from V and 4 from J, leaving 16 bases between them. The CDR3 contains 15 residues. The CDR3 DNA reads as TGTGCCAGCAGCCTCGACCTAGGTCGCGCAGATACGCAGTATTTT. This encodes CASSLDLGRADTQYF.

This clone appeared once. V and J are TRBV4-3 and TRBJ1-6; D call uncertain. The CDR3 spans 18 residues. V lost 1 base to trimming and J lost 0 bases, with 13 bases between them. Germline CDR1 is LGHNA and CDR2 is YSLEER. Written as DNA, the CDR3 is TGCGCCAGCAGCCAAGGAACGGGTACCTCCTCCTATAATTCACCCCTCCACTTT. Translating it yields CASSQGTGTSSYNSPLHF.

V usage is TRBV4-3 and J usage is TRBJ2-7; no clear D. Germline V gives CDR1 LGHNA, CDR2 YSLEER. Trimming removed 1 base from V and 0 bases from J, with 16 bases in between. The CDR3 loop spans 17 amino acids. The CDR3 loop reads CASSQAPGSRSSYEQYF. In DNA, the CDR3 is TGCGCCAGCAGCCAAGCCCCGGGCAGCAGAAGCTCCTACGAGCAGTACTTC.

The V gene is TRBV19, the J gene TRBJ1-4; weak D call: TRBD1 (6 bases). This CDR3 has 16 amino acids. Trimming shortened V by 5 bases and J by 6 bases, and 19 bases separated the two germline ends. Germline CDR1 and CDR2: LNHDA and SQIVND (reference sequence). In DNA, the CDR3 is TGTGCCAGTAGTTCGATAGACCAACCAGGGGATGAAAAACTGTTTTTT. Residues: CASSSIDQPGDEKLFF.

This chain connects TRBV5-6 to TRBJ2-5, with a tentative D call TRBD1 (6 bases). This CDR3 is built from 15 residues. Germline CDR1 is SGHDT and CDR2 is YYEEEE. The germline V and J ends were trimmed by 2 bases and 2 bases, with 13 bases remaining between them. The CDR3 nucleotides read TGTGCCAGCAGCTTTTCTACAGGGCAACAAGAGACCCAGTACTTC. This encodes CASSFSTGQQETQYF.

Note on this clone: The sample carries other DNA sequences with the same CDR3. V and J are TRBV6-5 and TRBJ2-1, with TRBD1 as a possible D gene (6 bases). The germline V gene encodes CDR1 MNHEY and CDR2 SVGAGI. The CDR3 consists of 16 residues. Trimming took 0 bases from V and 3 from J, leaving 12 bases between them. The chain's CDR3 is CASSYSTGQVYNEQFF. As DNA, the CDR3 is TGTGCCAGCAGTTACTCAACAGGGCAGGTCTACAATGAGCAGTTCTTC.

This clone came up once. The same CDR3 is also encoded by other DNA sequences in this sample. The gene calls are TRBV27 and TRBJ1-4; D uncertain. Trimming removed 4 bases from V and 5 bases from J, with 11 bases in between. The CDR3 is made up of 14 amino acids. Looked up from germline, CDR1 is MNHEY and CDR2 is SMNVEV (reference sequence). CDR3 nucleotide sequence: TGTGCCAGCAGTTACGCAGGACCAAATGAAAAACTGTTTTTT. This sequence encodes CASSYAGPNEKLFF.

V and J are TRBV6-5 and TRBJ2-1; TRBD2 matches at 10 bases. Germline V gives CDR1 MNHEY, CDR2 SVGAGI. Trimming removed 4 bases from V and 4 bases from J; junction bases left unmatched: 4. This CDR3 is built from 15 residues. CDR3 nucleotides: TGTGCCAGCAGTTTAAGCGGGGGGGTTTACAATGAGCAGTTCTTC. Protein sequence: CASSLSGGVYNEQFF.

The chain has TRBV9 and TRBJ2-7; D remains unclear. The CDR3 contains 13 residues. V shed 0 bases and J shed 5 bases, with 9 bases lying between them. CDR1 is SGDLS and CDR2 is YYNGEE in the germline V gene. The CDR3 region has the DNA TGTGCCAGCAGCGTAGCCGCTTCGGACGAGCAGTACTTC. Translation gives CASSVAASDEQYF.